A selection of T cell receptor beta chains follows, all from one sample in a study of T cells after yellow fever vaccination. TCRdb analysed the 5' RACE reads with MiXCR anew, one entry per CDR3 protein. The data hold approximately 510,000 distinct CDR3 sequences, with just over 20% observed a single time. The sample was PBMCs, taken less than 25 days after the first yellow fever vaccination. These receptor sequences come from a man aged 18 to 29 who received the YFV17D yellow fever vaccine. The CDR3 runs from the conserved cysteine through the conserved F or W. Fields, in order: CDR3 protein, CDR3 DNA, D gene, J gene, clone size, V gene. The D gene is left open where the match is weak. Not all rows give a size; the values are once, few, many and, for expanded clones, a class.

CDR3aa: CASLQTGFNTEAFF
CDR3nt: TGTGCCAGCTTACAGACAGGGTTCAACACTGAAGCTTTCTTT
d_gene: TRBD1
j_gene: TRBJ1-1
abundance: NA
v_gene: TRBV5-4

CDR3aa: CASSSRDRGSLYEQYF
CDR3nt: TGTGCCAGCAGCTCGAGGGACAGGGGATCCCTCTACGAGCAGTACTTC
d_gene: TRBD1
j_gene: TRBJ2-7
abundance: few
v_gene: TRBV5-8

CDR3aa: CASSLDSAYGYTF
CDR3nt: TGTGCCAGCAGCTTAGACAGCGCCTATGGCTACACCTTC
d_gene: NA
j_gene: TRBJ1-2
abundance: many
v_gene: TRBV7-9

CDR3aa: CASSLAQASSYNSPLHF
CDR3nt: TGTGCCAGCAGTTTAGCCCAGGCGAGCTCCTATAATTCACCCCTCCACTTT
d_gene: NA
j_gene: TRBJ1-6
abundance: few
v_gene: TRBV12-3/TRBV12-4

CDR3aa: CASSLVLAGEPQETQYF
CDR3nt: TGTGCCAGCAGCTTGGTCCTAGCGGGGGAGCCCCAAGAGACCCAGTACTTC
d_gene: TRBD2
j_gene: TRBJ2-5
abundance: few
v_gene: TRBV5-6

CDR3aa: CASSFTTGAQPQHF
CDR3nt: TGTGCCAGCAGTTTCACGACAGGGGCACAGCCCCAGCATTTT
d_gene: TRBD1
j_gene: TRBJ1-5
abundance: many
v_gene: TRBV6-5

CDR3aa: CASLAQGANYGYTF
CDR3nt: TGTGCCAGCCTCGCGCAGGGGGCTAACTATGGCTACACCTTC
d_gene: TRBD1
j_gene: TRBJ1-2
abundance: few
v_gene: TRBV2

CDR3aa: CASSKTADNTGELFF
CDR3nt: TGTGCCAGCAGCAAGACAGCAGATAACACCGGGGAGCTGTTTTTT
d_gene: NA
j_gene: TRBJ2-2
abundance: NA
v_gene: TRBV7-9

CDR3aa: CASSLSILGAVNYGYTF
CDR3nt: TGTGCCAGCAGCTTATCCATCCTCGGTGCAGTAAACTATGGCTACACCTTC
d_gene: NA
j_gene: TRBJ1-2
abundance: few
v_gene: TRBV7-2

CDR3aa: CASSYGQTYEQYF
CDR3nt: TGTGCCAGCAGCTACGGACAGACCTACGAGCAGTACTTC
d_gene: NA
j_gene: TRBJ2-7
abundance: NA
v_gene: TRBV7-7

CDR3aa: CASSPTTTGATKAFF
CDR3nt: TGTGCCAGCAGCCCCACTACTACAGGGGCGACAAAGGCTTTCTTT
d_gene: TRBD1
j_gene: TRBJ1-1
abundance: few
v_gene: TRBV7-6

CDR3aa: CASSQSINSGNTIYF
CDR3nt: TGTGCCAGCAGCCAGTCAATTAACTCTGGAAACACCATATATTTT
d_gene: NA
j_gene: TRBJ1-3
abundance: few
v_gene: TRBV6-5

CDR3aa: CASSLGAWDRGIYEQYF
CDR3nt: TGTGCCAGCAGCTTAGGTGCGTGGGACAGGGGAATTTACGAGCAGTACTTC
d_gene: TRBD1
j_gene: TRBJ2-7
abundance: few
v_gene: TRBV11-2

CDR3aa: CASRGLAGYNEQFF
CDR3nt: TGTGCCAGCAGGGGACTAGCGGGCTACAATGAGCAGTTCTTC
d_gene: TRBD2
j_gene: TRBJ2-1
abundance: many
v_gene: TRBV6-2/TRBV6-3

CDR3aa: CASESGGGPTGELFF
CDR3nt: TGTGCCAGCGAATCCGGGGGGGGCCCAACCGGGGAGCTGTTTTTT
d_gene: TRBD2
j_gene: TRBJ2-2
abundance: NA
v_gene: TRBV28

CDR3aa: CSARSSGRGGWFF
CDR3nt: TGCAGTGCTAGATCCAGCGGGCGGGGGGGATGGTTCTTC
d_gene: TRBD2
j_gene: TRBJ2-1
abundance: NA
v_gene: TRBV20-1

CDR3aa: CASSQEIREGQPQHF
CDR3nt: TGTGCCAGCAGCCAAGAAATTAGGGAGGGTCAGCCCCAGCATTTT
d_gene: NA
j_gene: TRBJ1-5
abundance: NA
v_gene: TRBV3-1

CDR3aa: CAISESGTTQYF
CDR3nt: TGTGCCATCAGTGAGTCGGGTACGACGCAGTATTTT
d_gene: NA
j_gene: TRBJ2-3
abundance: few
v_gene: TRBV10-3

CDR3aa: CASSIMNTEAFF
CDR3nt: TGTGCCAGCAGCATTATGAACACTGAAGCTTTCTTT
d_gene: NA
j_gene: TRBJ1-1
abundance: NA
v_gene: TRBV3-1

CDR3aa: CSASGGRATEAFF
CDR3nt: TGCAGTGCTAGTGGGGGACGGGCCACTGAAGCTTTCTTT
d_gene: NA
j_gene: TRBJ1-1
abundance: few
v_gene: TRBV20-1

CDR3aa: CASSNQLNEQFF
CDR3nt: TGTGCCAGCAGCAACCAACTAAATGAGCAGTTCTTC
d_gene: NA
j_gene: TRBJ2-1
abundance: NA
v_gene: TRBV12-3/TRBV12-4

CDR3aa: CASSRGQGHEKLFF
CDR3nt: TGTGCCAGCAGTCGAGGACAGGGGCATGAAAAACTGTTTTTT
d_gene: TRBD1
j_gene: TRBJ1-4
abundance: NA
v_gene: TRBV11-2